Sequencing of this T cell receptor beta chain was carried out in a study of beta chain features in type 1 diabetes. Study-wide background: Healthy donors, compared against patients, showed similar age, gender and cell yields. The study, taken as a whole, reports: For patients, the naive, central memory and Treg TCRB repertoires appeared more alike than for healthy donors. The question left open here concerned HLA type influencing TCRB rearrangement.

The V gene lost 0 bases and the J gene lost 6 bases, with 10 bases spanning the gap. Germline-derived CDR1 and CDR2 are SGDLS and YYNGEE. The CDR3 length is 14 residues. All of the isolated RNA was reverse transcribed, so expressed TCRB transcripts were sequenced. Profiled with immunoSEQ multiplex PCR; TCRdb holds only in-frame clones, not every one. Among 620,000 or so clones listed, roughly 16% were seen once. This clone came up a few times. Its antigen is currently unknown. The chain links TRBV9 to TRBJ2-1; perhaps TRBD2 as D (5 bases). The sequencing input was naive CD4+ T cells from blood. This sequence was found in a man in his late teens or twenties in good health. The chain's CDR3 is CASSVELVGNEQFF. CDR3 DNA: TGTGCCAGCAGCGTAGAACTAGTCGGCAATGAGCAGTTCTTC.